The sequence of this T cell receptor beta chain was determined in a study of vaccination effects on CD4 cells after COVID-19. This clone was found a few times. Its specificity is not known. Pools of viral peptides were used by the ViraFEST assay to expand antigen-specific CD4+ T cells ahead of sequencing. Upon completion of around ten days in culture, CD4+ T cells were isolated. The participants, recipients of two vaccine doses, got either BNT162b2 or mRNA-1273. Vaccine recipients, nucleocapsid antibody negative, had no prior SARS-CoV-2 infection. This CDR3 comprises 15 residues. With 3 bases removed from V and 7 bases from J, the gap between germline ends came to 21 bases. Looked up from germline, CDR1 is SQVTM and CDR2 is ANQGSEA. Profiling relied on immunoSEQ multiplex PCR, and the TCRdb table lists in-frame clones only, not all of them. This sample has 30,000 to 40,000 clones, with roughly 67% found just once.

Whole-study findings and limits: In the late period after vaccination, infection- and vaccine-induced clones contracted markedly.

This rearrangement joins TRBV29-1 to TRBJ1-1, with a tentative D call TRBD1 (5 bases). The TCR was taken from a human donor who received a COVID-19 vaccine. Sample: CD4+ T cells from PBMCs cultured with SARS-CoV-2 spike peptides, taken after COVID-19 vaccination. This chain's CDR3 is CSVDEGARWAVEAFF. CDR3 nucleotides: TGCAGCGTTGACGAAGGGGCCAGGTGGGCAGTTGAAGCTTTCTTT. Together with reference TRBV29-1 and TRBJ1-1, the CDR3 gives the full variable domain: SAVISQKPSRDICQRGTSLTIQCQVDSQVTMMFWYRQQPGQSLTLIATANQGSEATYESGFVIDKFPISRPNLTFSTLTVSNMSPEDSSIYLCSVDEGARWAVEAFFGQGTRLTVV.